Sequencing of this TCR beta chain was carried out in a study of blood T cell repertoires in COVID-19. Study overall: The samples span acute and convalescent COVID-19 from the United States, Italy and Spain. T cells, B-cell-depleted T cells, or PBMCs provided the cDNA or gDNA that served as material.

CDR1 GTSNPN and CDR2 SVGIG come from the germline V gene (reference sequence). Trimming stripped 5 bases from V and 0 bases from J, with 11 bases between. The CDR3 contains 14 residues. This clone was detected only a few times. Original handling: Estimation of nucleated cell counts was performed using reference gene primer amplification. Clones were sequenced by immunoSEQ multiplex PCR, and TCRdb holds only the in-frame ones, with some missing. The DNA gave D and trimming, while V, J and clone size come from that table. The data hold 150,000 to 200,000 clones, with 60% to 85% observed a single time. This clonotype originated in a woman between 50 and 59 years old with active or convalescent COVID-19. Sequenced material: peripheral blood. The chain uses TRBV30 and TRBJ2-1; TRBD2 is a possible D gene (6 bases). The CDR3 coding sequence is TGTGCCTGGCGGGAGTGGGGCTCCTACAATGAGCAGTTCTTC. Protein product: CAWREWGSYNEQFF.